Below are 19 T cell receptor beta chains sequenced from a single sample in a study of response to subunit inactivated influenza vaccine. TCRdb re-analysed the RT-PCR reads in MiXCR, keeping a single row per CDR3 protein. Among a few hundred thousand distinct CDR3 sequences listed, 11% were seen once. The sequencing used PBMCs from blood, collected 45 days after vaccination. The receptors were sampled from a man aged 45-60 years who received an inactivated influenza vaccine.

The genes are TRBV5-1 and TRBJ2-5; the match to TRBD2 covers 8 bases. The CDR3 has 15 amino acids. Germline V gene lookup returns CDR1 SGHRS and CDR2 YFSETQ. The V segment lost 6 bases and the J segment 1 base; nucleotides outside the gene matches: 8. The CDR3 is CASKLSGRFQETQYF. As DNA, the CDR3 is TGCGCCAGCAAGCTGAGCGGGAGATTCCAAGAGACCCAGTACTTC.

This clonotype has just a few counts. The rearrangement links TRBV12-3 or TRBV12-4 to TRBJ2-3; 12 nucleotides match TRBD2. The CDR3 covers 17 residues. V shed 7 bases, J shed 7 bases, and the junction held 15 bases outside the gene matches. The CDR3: CASTVGITSGGLNTQYF. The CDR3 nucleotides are TGTGCCAGCACCGTGGGGATAACTAGCGGGGGGTTAAATACGCAGTATTTT.

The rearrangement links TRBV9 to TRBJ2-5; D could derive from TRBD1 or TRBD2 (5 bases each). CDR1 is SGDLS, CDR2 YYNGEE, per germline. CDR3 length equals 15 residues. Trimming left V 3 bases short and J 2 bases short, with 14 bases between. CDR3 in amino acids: CASSAFGTGQETQYF. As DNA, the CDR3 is TGTGCCAGCAGCGCCTTCGGGACCGGACAAGAGACCCAGTACTTC.

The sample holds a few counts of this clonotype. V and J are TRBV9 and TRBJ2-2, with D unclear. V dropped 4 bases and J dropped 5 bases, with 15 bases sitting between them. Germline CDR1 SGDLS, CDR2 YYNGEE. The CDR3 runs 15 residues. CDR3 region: CASSSTTPQTGELFF. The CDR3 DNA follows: TGTGCCAGCAGCAGTACGACTCCTCAGACCGGGGAGCTGTTTTTT.

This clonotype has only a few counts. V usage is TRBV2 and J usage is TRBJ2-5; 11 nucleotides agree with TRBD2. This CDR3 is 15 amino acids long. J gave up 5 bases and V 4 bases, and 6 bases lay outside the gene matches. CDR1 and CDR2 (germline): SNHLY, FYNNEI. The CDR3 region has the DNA TGTGCCAGCAGTGGACTAGCGGGGCCCAGGGAGACCCAGTACTTC. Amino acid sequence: CASSGLAGPRETQYF.

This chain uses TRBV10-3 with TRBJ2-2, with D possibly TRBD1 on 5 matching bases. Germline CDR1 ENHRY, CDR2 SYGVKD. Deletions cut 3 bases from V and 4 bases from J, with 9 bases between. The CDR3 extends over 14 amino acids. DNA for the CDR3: TGTGCCATCAGTGATCAGGGCTTCACCGGGGAGCTGTTTTTT. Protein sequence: CAISDQGFTGELFF.

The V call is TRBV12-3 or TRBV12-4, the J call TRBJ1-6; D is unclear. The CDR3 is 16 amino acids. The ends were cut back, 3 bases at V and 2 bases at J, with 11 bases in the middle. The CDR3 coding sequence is TGTGCCAGCAGTTTTGTCCGAGACCCCTATAATTCACCCCTCCACTTT. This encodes CASSFVRDPYNSPLHF.

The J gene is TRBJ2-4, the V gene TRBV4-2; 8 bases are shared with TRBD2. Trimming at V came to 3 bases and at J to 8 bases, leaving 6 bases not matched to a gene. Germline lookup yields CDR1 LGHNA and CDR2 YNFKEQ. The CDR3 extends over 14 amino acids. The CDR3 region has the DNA TGTGCCAGCAGCCACATGACTAGCGCGGACATTCAGTACTTC. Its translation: CASSHMTSADIQYF.

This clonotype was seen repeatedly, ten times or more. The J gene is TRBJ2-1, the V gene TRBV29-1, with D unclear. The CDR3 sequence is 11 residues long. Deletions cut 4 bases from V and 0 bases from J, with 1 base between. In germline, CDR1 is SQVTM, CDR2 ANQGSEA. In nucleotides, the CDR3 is TGCAGCGTTGCCTCCTACAATGAGCAGTTCTTC. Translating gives CSVASYNEQFF.

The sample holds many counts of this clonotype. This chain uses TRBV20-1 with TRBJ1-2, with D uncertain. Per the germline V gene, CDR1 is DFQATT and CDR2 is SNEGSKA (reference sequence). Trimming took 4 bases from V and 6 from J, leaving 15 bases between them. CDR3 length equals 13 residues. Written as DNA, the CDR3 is TGCAGTGCTATGGCGGAGGTTCGACATGGCTACACCTTC. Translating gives CSAMAEVRHGYTF.

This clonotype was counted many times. DNA for the CDR3: TGCGCCAGCAGCTGGGGACAGGGGGCTCGACTAGCGGGAGGTCGAAATGAGCAGTTCTTC. Translating it yields CASSWGQGARLAGGRNEQFF. The chain carries TRBV5-1 and TRBJ2-1; possibly TRBD2 for D (13 bases). The ends were cut back, 3 bases at V and 7 bases at J, with 32 bases in the middle. The CDR3 spans 20 residues. Germline CDR1 SGHRS, CDR2 YFSETQ. Filled out from reference TRBV5-1 and TRBJ2-1, the complete variable domain reads KAGVTQTPRYLIKTRGQQVTLSCSPISGHRSVSWYQQTPGQGLQFLFEYFSETQRNKGNFPGRFSGRQFSNSRSEMNVSTLELGDSALYLCASSWGQGARLAGGRNEQFFGPGTRLTVL.

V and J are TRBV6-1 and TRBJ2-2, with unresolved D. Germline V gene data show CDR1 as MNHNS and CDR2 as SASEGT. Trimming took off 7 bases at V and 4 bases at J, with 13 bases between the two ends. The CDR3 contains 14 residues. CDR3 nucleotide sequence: TGTGCCAGCATAGAGGCTGGTCTCACCGGGGAGCTGTTTTTT. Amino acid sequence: CASIEAGLTGELFF.

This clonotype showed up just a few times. Here the CDR3 reads CASSYDRGQGGQPQHF. CDR3 bases: TGTGCCAGCAGTTACGATAGGGGGCAGGGAGGTCAGCCCCAGCATTTT. This sequence joins TRBV6-2 or TRBV6-3 and TRBJ1-5; 7 bases match TRBD1. The germline V gene encodes CDR1 MNHEY and CDR2 SVGEGT. V lost 2 bases and J lost 6; bases outside the gene matches: 10. The CDR3 length is 16 residues.

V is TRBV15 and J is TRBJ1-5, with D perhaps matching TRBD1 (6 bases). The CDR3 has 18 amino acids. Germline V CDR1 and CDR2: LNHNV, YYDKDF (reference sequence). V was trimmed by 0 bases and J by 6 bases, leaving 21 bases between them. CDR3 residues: CATSRDIGAQGLPQPQHF. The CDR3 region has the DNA TGTGCCACCAGCAGAGATATTGGGGCACAGGGCCTCCCTCAGCCCCAGCATTTT.

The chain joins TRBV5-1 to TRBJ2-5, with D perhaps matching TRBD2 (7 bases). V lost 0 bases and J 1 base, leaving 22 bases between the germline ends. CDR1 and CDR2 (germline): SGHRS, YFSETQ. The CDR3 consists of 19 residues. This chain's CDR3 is CASSLVGGGQSTTQETQYF. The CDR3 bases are TGCGCCAGCAGCTTGGTTGGGGGGGGGCAGTCCACAACCCAAGAGACCCAGTACTTC.

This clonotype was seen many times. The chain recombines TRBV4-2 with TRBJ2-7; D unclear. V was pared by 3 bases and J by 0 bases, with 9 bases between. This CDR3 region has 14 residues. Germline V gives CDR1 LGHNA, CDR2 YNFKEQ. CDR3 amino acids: CASSHSIGSYEQYF. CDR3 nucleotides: TGTGCCAGCAGCCACAGTATTGGCTCCTACGAGCAGTACTTC.

The CDR3 nucleotides read TGTGCCAGCAGTGAATTCGTTCAGGGGCTAGGAGAGACCCAGTACTTC. This sequence encodes CASSEFVQGLGETQYF. V usage is TRBV25-1 and J usage is TRBJ2-5; D may be TRBD1 (6 bases). The V gene lost 1 base and the J gene lost 4 bases, with 16 bases spanning the gap. Per germline, CDR1 MGHDK and CDR2 SYGVNS. This CDR3 has 16 amino acids.

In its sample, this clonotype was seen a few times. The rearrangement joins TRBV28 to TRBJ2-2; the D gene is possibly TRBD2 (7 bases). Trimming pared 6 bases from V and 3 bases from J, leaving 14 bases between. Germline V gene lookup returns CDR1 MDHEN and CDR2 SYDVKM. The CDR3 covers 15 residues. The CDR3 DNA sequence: TGTGCCAGCAGCTCCGGGGGGCCGGACACCGGGGAGCTGTTTTTT. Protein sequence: CASSSGGPDTGELFF.

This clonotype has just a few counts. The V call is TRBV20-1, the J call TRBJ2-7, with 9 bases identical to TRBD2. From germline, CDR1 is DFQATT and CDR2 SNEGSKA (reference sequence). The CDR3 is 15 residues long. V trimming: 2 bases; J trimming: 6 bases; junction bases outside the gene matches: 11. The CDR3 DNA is TGCAGTGCTAGACCCATAGCGGGAGAGCTGCGCGAGCAGTACTTC. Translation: CSARPIAGELREQYF.